This paragraph covers one T cell receptor beta chain sequence. Its antigen has not been determined. No per-base quality is available; no much larger clone lies one base away. The data are from a study of blood T cell repertoires in COVID-19 (dated by TCRdb to the early 2020s). Study-wide context: Samples covering the acute and convalescent phases of COVID-19 were provided by collaborators in the United States, Italy and Spain. Samples were obtained from the ongoing ImmuneRACE study (first 160 participants) and from 950 to 1,500 subjects provided by 6 global collaborators. The sample metadata nearly always contained a de-identified subject ID, COVID-19 status, age in years and sex. The repertoires were released in a freely available public database intended as a resource for research on the immune response to SARS-CoV-2. The prospective study material was composed of cDNA or gDNA derived from T cells, B-cell-depleted T cells, or PBMCs. Deeply sampled blood TCRbeta repertoires from subjects exposed to, actively infected with, or recovered from COVID-19 were included in the dataset. Where HLA class I and class II types were available, the types were taken from metadata supplied by the sample provider, not from assay-based typing. General conclusions and limits of the study: Clinical and demographic metadata were provided uncurated, with the amount varying by source and participant.

CDR1 and CDR2, looked up from the germline V gene (reference sequence), are SGHKS and YYEKEE. Inclusive of the bounding cysteine and phenylalanine, the CDR3 is 16 residues long. Only the CDR3 region is kept as DNA, spanning 48 bases read in frame from base 1. The V and J ends are trimmed by 1 base and 0 bases, leaving 10 bases between them. TCRbeta CDR3 regions were amplified from genomic DNA by means of the immunoSEQ Assay, a bias-controlled multiplex PCR. In the source study's methods: Nucleated cell counts per sample were estimated from amplification of reference gene primers within the assay. To quantify the absolute abundance of each unique TCRbeta CDR3 rearrangement, sequence reads were collapsed and filtered. For each sample, productive Simpson clonality was calculated by taking the square root of Simpson's diversity index across productive rearrangements. Entries here come from immuneACCESS through TCRdb and include only in-frame sequences with V and J called. Some clones fail to appear in such tables; in the studies checked, an unresolved V gene covers under half of the shortfall, and the cause of the remainder is unknown. V, J and clone size derive from that table, while D and trimming were established from the DNA sequence. The sample table records hundreds of thousands of clones; around 91% of these occur just once. 1.5% to 2% of the sample lies in the top ten.

Participants in the prospective study were enrolled through a virtual design, were aged about 18 to 100 years, and lived in roughly 24 United States geographic areas. To assign participants to cohorts, the prospective study relied on clinical history that participants themselves reported in a screening survey and a study questionnaire. In the prospective study, mobile phlebotomists collected whole blood, serum and a nasopharyngeal or oropharyngeal swab from each participant. Additional blood draws and questionnaires over an approximately two-month period could optionally be provided by prospective study participants. Blood samples from the prospective study were shipped frozen or at room temperature prior to DNA extraction.

In this chain, TRBV5-5 is recombined with TRBJ1-4; perhaps TRBD1 is the D gene, with 5 bases matching. The material sequenced was PBMCs or T cells enriched from blood (not recorded which). This receptor was identified in a woman younger than 35 with acute COVID-19. The nucleotide sequence is given as TGTGCCAGCAGCTTGCCCAGCAGGGCAACTAATGAAAAACTGTTTTTT. This sequence encodes CASSLPSRATNEKLFF.